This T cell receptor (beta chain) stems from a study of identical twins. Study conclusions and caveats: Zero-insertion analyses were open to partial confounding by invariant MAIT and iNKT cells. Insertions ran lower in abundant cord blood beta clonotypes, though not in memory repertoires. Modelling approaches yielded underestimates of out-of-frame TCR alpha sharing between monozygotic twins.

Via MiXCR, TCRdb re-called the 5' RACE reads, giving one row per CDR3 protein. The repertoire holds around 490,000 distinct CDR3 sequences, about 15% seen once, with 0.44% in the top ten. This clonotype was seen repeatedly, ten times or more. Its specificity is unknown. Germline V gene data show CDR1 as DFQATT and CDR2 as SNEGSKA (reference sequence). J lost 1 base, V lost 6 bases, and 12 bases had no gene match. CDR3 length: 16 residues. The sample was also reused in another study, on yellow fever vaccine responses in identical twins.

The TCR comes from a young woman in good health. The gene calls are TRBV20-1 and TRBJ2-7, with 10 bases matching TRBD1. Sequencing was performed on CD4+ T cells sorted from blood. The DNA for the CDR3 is TGCAGTGCCCCGGACCCGACAGGGGGCAATTCCTACGAGCAGTACTTC. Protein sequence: CSAPDPTGGNSYEQYF.